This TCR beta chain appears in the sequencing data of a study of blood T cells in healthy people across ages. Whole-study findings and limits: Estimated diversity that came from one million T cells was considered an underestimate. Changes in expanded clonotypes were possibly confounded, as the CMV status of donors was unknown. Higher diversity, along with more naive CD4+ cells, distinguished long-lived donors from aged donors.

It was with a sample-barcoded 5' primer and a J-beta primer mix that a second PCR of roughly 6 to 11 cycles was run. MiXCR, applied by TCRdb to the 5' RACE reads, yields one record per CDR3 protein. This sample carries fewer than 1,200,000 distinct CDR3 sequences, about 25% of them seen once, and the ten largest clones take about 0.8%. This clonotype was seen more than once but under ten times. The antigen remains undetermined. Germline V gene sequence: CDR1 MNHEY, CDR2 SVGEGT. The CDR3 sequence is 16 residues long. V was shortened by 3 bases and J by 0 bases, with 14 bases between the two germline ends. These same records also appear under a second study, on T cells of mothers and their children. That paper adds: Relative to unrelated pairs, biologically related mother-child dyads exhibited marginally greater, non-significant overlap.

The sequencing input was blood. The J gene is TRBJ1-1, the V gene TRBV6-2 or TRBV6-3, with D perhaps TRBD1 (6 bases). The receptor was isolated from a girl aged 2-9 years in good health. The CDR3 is CASSYGEQGLNTEAFF. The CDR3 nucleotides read TGTGCCAGCAGTTATGGGGAACAGGGATTGAACACTGAAGCTTTCTTT.